The rows below give T cell receptor beta chains drawn from one sample of a study of PD-1 blockade in classical Hodgkin lymphoma. The repertoire was sequenced with immunoSEQ multiplex PCR; TCRdb's copy has only in-frame clones and lacks some. Of approximately 44,000 clones in the sample, around 64% were seen once. The source was peripheral blood mononuclear cells (PBMCs), collected before the fourth cycle of nivolumab. Receptors were obtained from a human donor with classical Hodgkin lymphoma. Both conserved end residues are part of each CDR3. Each record gives: clone size, J gene, D gene, V gene, CDR3 DNA, CDR3 protein. A D gene is named only where the DNA matches it firmly. Clone size is given for some rows only: seen once, a few or many times, or a class if the clone is expanded.

.,TRBJ1-2,TRBD1,TRBV5-1,TGCGCCAGCAGCTCAACAGGGGTGGACTATGGCTACACCTTC,CASSSTGVDYGYTF
.,TRBJ2-3,TRBD2,TRBV19,TGTGCCAGTAGTCGGGGGGGTGAAACAGATACGCAGTATTTT,CASSRGGETDTQYF
.,TRBJ1-6,TRBD1,TRBV7-2,TGTGCCAGCAGCTTAAGACAGGGTGGTTCACCCCTCCACTTT,CASSLRQGGSPLHF
.,TRBJ2-7,.,TRBV6-6,TGTGCCAGCAGTTACTCAGGGCAGTCCTACGAGCAGTACTTC,CASSYSGQSYEQYF
.,TRBJ1-3,.,TRBV10-3,TGTGCCATCAGTGAGAACTCTGGAAACACCATATATTTT,CAISENSGNTIYF
.,TRBJ2-5,.,TRBV10-3,TGTGCCATCAGTGAGTCTAGAGGCCAAGAGACCCAGTACTTC,CAISESRGQETQYF
once,TRBJ1-6,.,TRBV5-4,TGTGCCAGCAGCTTGGGTGCCCCGAGCTCCTATAATTCACCCCTCCACTTT,CASSLGAPSSYNSPLHF
once,TRBJ2-1,TRBD2,TRBV11-2,TGTGCCAGCAGCTTGAGCGGGATGCCCAGCTCCTACAATGAGCAGTTCTTC,CASSLSGMPSSYNEQFF
once,TRBJ2-5,TRBD1,TRBV30,TGTGCCTGGGAACAGGGGCAAGAGACCCAGTACTTC,CAWEQGQETQYF
.,TRBJ2-5,TRBD1,TRBV9,TGTGCCAGCAGCGTAGGGGACAGAGGGGGAGAGACCCAGTACTTC,CASSVGDRGGETQYF
.,TRBJ2-2,TRBD1,TRBV4-1,TGCGCCAGCAGCCACAGGACAGGGGAAATAAACACCGGGGAGCTGTTTTTT,CASSHRTGEINTGELFF
.,TRBJ2-2,TRBD2,TRBV4-3,TGCGCCAGCGCCTCCGGGGAGGGGCCGGACACCGGGGAGCTGTTTTTT,CASASGEGPDTGELFF
few,TRBJ2-1,TRBD2,TRBV28,TGTGCCAGCAGTGTGTCCGGGACTAGCGGGAGGAGGAACAATGAGCAGTTCTTC,CASSVSGTSGRRNNEQFF
few,TRBJ2-7,.,TRBV9,TGTGCCAGCAGCGTAGGGTCCAATGGCTACGAGCAGTACTTC,CASSVGSNGYEQYF
medium-sized,TRBJ1-6,.,TRBV28,TGTGCCAGCAGTTTAGACTGGAATTCACCCCTCCACTTT,CASSLDWNSPLHF
few,TRBJ2-3,.,TRBV19,TGTGCCAGTAGTATCGCCCAGGGACCCACAGATACGCAGTATTTT,CASSIAQGPTDTQYF
few,TRBJ2-7,.,TRBV11-2,TGTGCCAGCAGCGATTGGACAAGACAGTACTTC,CASSDWTRQYF
once,TRBJ1-4,.,TRBV6-4,TGTGCCAGCAGCTCTGATACAGGTCAAGAAAAACTGTTTTTT,CASSSDTGQEKLFF
.,TRBJ1-1,TRBD1,TRBV18,TGTGCCAGCTCATCGGGTGACAGGGGTCGGGCTGAAGCTTTCTTT,CASSSGDRGRAEAFF
.,TRBJ2-5,TRBD2,TRBV7-7,TGTGCCAGCAGCTCCACCGGGGGGGTGCCCGGTGGGCAAGAGACCCAGTACTTC,CASSSTGGVPGGQETQYF
few,TRBJ1-5,.,TRBV19,TGTGCCAGTAGTATGGGTCAGACCGTCAATCAGCCCCAGCATTTT,CASSMGQTVNQPQHF
.,TRBJ1-6,.,TRBV6-6,TGTGCCAGCAGACGACAGAATGATAATTCACCCCTCCACTTT,CASRRQNDNSPLHF